The source of this T cell receptor (beta chain) is a study of identical twins. Template switching, a step in the protocol, added a universal primer site, and cDNA carried unique molecular identifiers. TCRdb processed the 5' RACE reads anew with MiXCR; each CDR3 protein has one entry. The table includes 1,800,000 or so distinct CDR3 sequences, under 35% detected once. Germline values: CDR1 DFQATT, CDR2 SNEGSKA (reference sequence). This CDR3 comprises 13 residues. The V segment lost 4 bases and the J segment 3 bases; nucleotides outside the gene matches: 4. The study's findings and limits: The more abundant beta clonotypes in cord blood had fewer insertions, and memory repertoires did not show this. Twin-shared out-of-frame alpha sequences were enriched for low generation probability.

In regard to this clonotype: Its antigen is not known.

Healthy Caucasians made up all donors. Source material: cord blood. The origin of this receptor is a newborn girl in good health. The rearrangement uses TRBV20-1 and TRBJ1-1; TRBD1 matches 8 bases. CDR3 DNA sequence: TGCAGTGCTAATACAGGGGGGTACACTGAAGCTTTCTTT. Amino acids: CSANTGGYTEAFF.